The rows below give T cell receptor beta chains drawn from one sample of a study of T cell responses to AZD1222 COVID-19 vaccine. Profiled with immunoSEQ multiplex PCR; TCRdb holds only in-frame clones, not every one. The data show 85,000 or so clones, 85% to 90% seen once. The source material was peripheral blood, sampled 28 days after the second AZD1222 dose. The receptors come from an adult who received the AZD1222 COVID-19 vaccine. Each CDR3 is given with its conserved first and last residue. Fields, in order: clone size, V gene, D gene, CDR3 length, J gene, CDR3 DNA, CDR3 protein. The D gene is left open where the match is weak. Clone size is shown for a subset of rows, as once, few, many or a class of expanded clone.

clone_size: once
v_call: TRBV2
d_call: NA
cdr3_length: 16
j_call: TRBJ2-2
cdr3_nt: TGTGCCAGCAGTGAAGGGGGACTGGCCAACACCGGGGAGCTGTTTTTT
cdr3_aa: CASSEGGLANTGELFF

clone_size: NA
v_call: TRBV18
d_call: NA
cdr3_length: 13
j_call: TRBJ1-5
cdr3_nt: TGTGCCAGCTCACAGGGGGAGGATCAGCCCCAGCATTTT
cdr3_aa: CASSQGEDQPQHF

clone_size: NA
v_call: TRBV4-2
d_call: TRBD1
cdr3_length: 16
j_call: TRBJ1-1
cdr3_nt: TGTGCCAGCAGCCAAGAACAGACAGGGGGGTACACTGAAGCTTTCTTT
cdr3_aa: CASSQEQTGGYTEAFF

clone_size: NA
v_call: TRBV6-5
d_call: NA
cdr3_length: 14
j_call: TRBJ1-3
cdr3_nt: TGTGCCAGCAGCCGGACACCGGCACCAAACACCATATATTTT
cdr3_aa: CASSRTPAPNTIYF

clone_size: NA
v_call: TRBV5-8
d_call: NA
cdr3_length: 14
j_call: TRBJ2-1
cdr3_nt: TGTGCCAGCAGTTTGGGGGACTCCACCTCGGGGCAGTTCTTC
cdr3_aa: CASSLGDSTSGQFF

clone_size: NA
v_call: TRBV7-2
d_call: TRBD2
cdr3_length: 17
j_call: TRBJ2-7
cdr3_nt: TGTGCCAGCAGCTTCGTGACTAGCGGGGGACCATCCTACGAGCAGTACTTC
cdr3_aa: CASSFVTSGGPSYEQYF

clone_size: NA
v_call: TRBV2
d_call: TRBD1
cdr3_length: 14
j_call: TRBJ1-4
cdr3_nt: TGTGCCAGCGGCCCCAGGGGGACTAATGAAAAACTGTTTTTT
cdr3_aa: CASGPRGTNEKLFF

clone_size: NA
v_call: TRBV10-3
d_call: TRBD1
cdr3_length: 15
j_call: TRBJ1-5
cdr3_nt: TGTGCCATCAGTGACCCACAGGGGGACAATCAGCCCCAGCATTTT
cdr3_aa: CAISDPQGDNQPQHF

clone_size: NA
v_call: TRBV7-8
d_call: NA
cdr3_length: 16
j_call: TRBJ1-6
cdr3_nt: TGTGCCAGCAGCCAAGACCGGATTTCTCATAATTCACCCCTCCACTTT
cdr3_aa: CASSQDRISHNSPLHF

clone_size: few
v_call: TRBV6-5
d_call: TRBD2
cdr3_length: 14
j_call: TRBJ2-7
cdr3_nt: TGTGCCAGCAGTTCGCCGGGACTAGTCTACGAGCAGTACTTC
cdr3_aa: CASSSPGLVYEQYF

clone_size: NA
v_call: TRBV18
d_call: TRBD2
cdr3_length: 16
j_call: TRBJ2-7
cdr3_nt: TGTGCCAGCTCACCACCGGGACTAGCGGACTCCTACGAGCAGTACTTC
cdr3_aa: CASSPPGLADSYEQYF

clone_size: NA
v_call: TRBV28
d_call: NA
cdr3_length: 13
j_call: TRBJ1-2
cdr3_nt: TGTGCGTCGCGGGGACTATCCGACTATGGCTACACCTTC
cdr3_aa: CASRGLSDYGYTF

clone_size: few
v_call: TRBV12-5
d_call: TRBD2
cdr3_length: 18
j_call: TRBJ2-1
cdr3_nt: TGTGCTAGTGGTCCCCCCTCGCCTAGCGGGGGGACCTACAATGAGCAGTTCTTC
cdr3_aa: CASGPPSPSGGTYNEQFF

clone_size: NA
v_call: TRBV27
d_call: NA
cdr3_length: 13
j_call: TRBJ2-7
cdr3_nt: TGTGCCAGCAGTTTAGTGGGACCCTACGAGCAGTACTTC
cdr3_aa: CASSLVGPYEQYF

clone_size: NA
v_call: TRBV25-1
d_call: NA
cdr3_length: 13
j_call: TRBJ2-5
cdr3_nt: TGTGCCAGCAGACAGGGGGGGGGAGAGACCCAGTACTTC
cdr3_aa: CASRQGGGETQYF

clone_size: few
v_call: TRBV4-2
d_call: NA
cdr3_length: 18
j_call: TRBJ2-6
cdr3_nt: TGTGCCAGCAGCCAAGAATTTACAGGCTCCTCTGGGGCCAACGTCCTGACTTTC
cdr3_aa: CASSQEFTGSSGANVLTF

clone_size: NA
v_call: TRBV19
d_call: NA
cdr3_length: 15
j_call: TRBJ1-2
cdr3_nt: TGTGCCAGTAACCCACAAAACTACATCAACTATGGCTACACCTTC
cdr3_aa: CASNPQNYINYGYTF

clone_size: NA
v_call: TRBV6-4
d_call: NA
cdr3_length: 15
j_call: TRBJ2-3
cdr3_nt: TGTGCCAGCAGCCCAGGGGGGTTAGGCACAGATACGCAGTATTTT
cdr3_aa: CASSPGGLGTDTQYF

clone_size: NA
v_call: TRBV3-1/TRBV3-2
d_call: NA
cdr3_length: 14
j_call: TRBJ1-4
cdr3_nt: TGTGCCAGCAGCCGACGGACAGCCAGCGAAAAACTGTTTTTT
cdr3_aa: CASSRRTASEKLFF

clone_size: NA
v_call: TRBV28
d_call: NA
cdr3_length: 14
j_call: TRBJ2-5
cdr3_nt: TGTGCCAGCAGTCGAGCCAGTGGGGGGAAGACCCAGTACTTC
cdr3_aa: CASSRASGGKTQYF

clone_size: NA
v_call: TRBV6-2/TRBV6-3
d_call: NA
cdr3_length: 14
j_call: TRBJ1-5
cdr3_nt: TGTGCCAGCAGTTACCCCGGAGGAGGGCAGCCCCAGCATTTT
cdr3_aa: CASSYPGGGQPQHF

clone_size: NA
v_call: TRBV19
d_call: NA
cdr3_length: 16
j_call: TRBJ1-1
cdr3_nt: TGTGCCAGTAGTATAGATATCGGGGCCTCGAACACTGAAGCTTTCTTT
cdr3_aa: CASSIDIGASNTEAFF

clone_size: once
v_call: TRBV6-5
d_call: TRBD2
cdr3_length: 14
j_call: TRBJ2-5
cdr3_nt: TGTGCCAGCATCCGGACTAGCGGGAGTGAGACCCAGTACTTC
cdr3_aa: CASIRTSGSETQYF

clone_size: NA
v_call: TRBV29-1
d_call: TRBD2
cdr3_length: 14
j_call: TRBJ2-1
cdr3_nt: TGCAGCGTTGAAGGGCTAGCGGGGGCCCCAGAGCAGTTCTTC
cdr3_aa: CSVEGLAGAPEQFF

clone_size: NA
v_call: TRBV7-9
d_call: TRBD2
cdr3_length: 19
j_call: TRBJ2-6
cdr3_nt: TGTGCCAGCAGCTTAAGCCTAGCGGGGGGCGGCTCTGGGGCCAACGTCCTGACTTTC
cdr3_aa: CASSLSLAGGGSGANVLTF

clone_size: NA
v_call: TRBV15
d_call: NA
cdr3_length: 14
j_call: TRBJ2-4
cdr3_nt: TGTGCCACCAGCAGACCGCATGGGGGATACATTCAGTACTTC
cdr3_aa: CATSRPHGGYIQYF

clone_size: NA
v_call: TRBV2
d_call: NA
cdr3_length: 13
j_call: TRBJ2-7
cdr3_nt: TGTGCCAGCACCCCGGACGGCTCCTACGAGCAGTACTTC
cdr3_aa: CASTPDGSYEQYF

clone_size: NA
v_call: TRBV7-8
d_call: NA
cdr3_length: 16
j_call: TRBJ1-1
cdr3_nt: TGTGCCAGCAGCTTAGGCCAGGGGCGCGGGAACACTGAAGCTTTCTTT
cdr3_aa: CASSLGQGRGNTEAFF

clone_size: NA
v_call: TRBV5-1
d_call: NA
cdr3_length: 14
j_call: TRBJ2-5
cdr3_nt: TGCGCCAGCAGCTTGGGAGGGGTGCCGGAGACCCAGTACTTC
cdr3_aa: CASSLGGVPETQYF

clone_size: NA
v_call: TRBV18
d_call: TRBD1
cdr3_length: 15
j_call: TRBJ2-7
cdr3_nt: TGTGCCAGCTCACTTGGGACAGGAGATACCTACGAGCAGTACTTC
cdr3_aa: CASSLGTGDTYEQYF

clone_size: once
v_call: TRBV3-1/TRBV3-2
d_call: TRBD1
cdr3_length: 16
j_call: TRBJ1-1
cdr3_nt: TGTGCCAGCAGCCCCTCCGATAGGGCAGGGGGCCCTGAAGCTTTCTTT
cdr3_aa: CASSPSDRAGGPEAFF

clone_size: NA
v_call: TRBV6-1
d_call: TRBD1
cdr3_length: 16
j_call: TRBJ1-2
cdr3_nt: TGTGCCAGCAGTGAGCGGACAGGGGCGGCGAACTATGGCTACACCTTC
cdr3_aa: CASSERTGAANYGYTF

clone_size: NA
v_call: TRBV2
d_call: TRBD1
cdr3_length: 15
j_call: TRBJ1-5
cdr3_nt: TGTGCCAGCAGCGCGGACAGGTTGGGCAATCAGCCCCAGCATTTT
cdr3_aa: CASSADRLGNQPQHF

clone_size: NA
v_call: TRBV5-1
d_call: NA
cdr3_length: 15
j_call: TRBJ2-5
cdr3_nt: TGCGCCAGCAGCTTAACGGGGGCCCCGGAGGAGACCCAGTACTTC
cdr3_aa: CASSLTGAPEETQYF

clone_size: NA
v_call: TRBV4-3
d_call: TRBD2
cdr3_length: 17
j_call: TRBJ2-1
cdr3_nt: TGCGCCAGCAGCCAAGATTGGGATAGCGGGTCCTACAATGAGCAGTTCTTC
cdr3_aa: CASSQDWDSGSYNEQFF

clone_size: NA
v_call: TRBV27
d_call: TRBD2
cdr3_length: 16
j_call: TRBJ2-3
cdr3_nt: TGTGCCAGCAGATTAGCGGGGGGCGGGAGTGCGGATACGCAGTATTTT
cdr3_aa: CASRLAGGGSADTQYF

clone_size: NA
v_call: TRBV10-1
d_call: TRBD1
cdr3_length: 15
j_call: TRBJ2-1
cdr3_nt: TGCGCCAGCAGCGCGCCGGGACAGCCCTACAATGAGCAGTTCTTC
cdr3_aa: CASSAPGQPYNEQFF

clone_size: NA
v_call: TRBV4-3
d_call: NA
cdr3_length: 15
j_call: TRBJ1-4
cdr3_nt: TGCGCCAGCAGCCAGCAACAGGGTTGGAATGAAAAACTGTTTTTT
cdr3_aa: CASSQQQGWNEKLFF

clone_size: once
v_call: TRBV5-1
d_call: NA
cdr3_length: 16
j_call: TRBJ2-1
cdr3_nt: TGCGCCAGCAGCTCTGGAGGGACGAGCTCCTACAATGAGCAGTTCTTC
cdr3_aa: CASSSGGTSSYNEQFF

clone_size: NA
v_call: TRBV19
d_call: NA
cdr3_length: 16
j_call: TRBJ1-5
cdr3_nt: TGTGCCAGTAGTATGCGACACATCTATAGCAATCAGCCCCAGCATTTT
cdr3_aa: CASSMRHIYSNQPQHF

clone_size: few
v_call: TRBV28
d_call: NA
cdr3_length: 12
j_call: TRBJ2-7
cdr3_nt: TGTGCCAGCAGTTTCAGGTCGAGGGAGCAGTACTTC
cdr3_aa: CASSFRSREQYF

clone_size: NA
v_call: TRBV19
d_call: NA
cdr3_length: 12
j_call: TRBJ1-1
cdr3_nt: TGTGCCAGCCACCGGGGCAACACTGAAGCTTTCTTT
cdr3_aa: CASHRGNTEAFF

clone_size: NA
v_call: TRBV7-2
d_call: NA
cdr3_length: 14
j_call: TRBJ1-1
cdr3_nt: TGTGCCAGCAGCTCTATAACAGGGATTACTGAAGCTTTCTTT
cdr3_aa: CASSSITGITEAFF

clone_size: NA
v_call: TRBV7-3
d_call: NA
cdr3_length: 16
j_call: TRBJ2-3
cdr3_nt: TGTGCCAGCAGCTCACTTCCGGGACCACCAGATGATACGCAGTATTTT
cdr3_aa: CASSSLPGPPDDTQYF

clone_size: NA
v_call: TRBV28
d_call: NA
cdr3_length: 15
j_call: TRBJ1-1
cdr3_nt: TGTGCCAGCAGTTTAATCAAGATCAGTGGCGTCGCAGCTTTCTTT
cdr3_aa: CASSLIKISGVAAFF

clone_size: NA
v_call: TRBV25-1
d_call: NA
cdr3_length: 15
j_call: TRBJ1-2
cdr3_nt: TGTGCCAGCAGTGATTCCAGGGTGGCCGCTTATGGCTACACCTTC
cdr3_aa: CASSDSRVAAYGYTF

clone_size: NA
v_call: TRBV28
d_call: NA
cdr3_length: 11
j_call: TRBJ2-5
cdr3_nt: TGTGCCAGCAGTTTGTATGATACCCAGTACTTC
cdr3_aa: CASSLYDTQYF

clone_size: NA
v_call: TRBV7-3
d_call: NA
cdr3_length: 16
j_call: TRBJ2-2
cdr3_nt: TGTGCCAGCAGCTTAATCCCCATCGCGAACACCGGGGAGCTGTTTTTT
cdr3_aa: CASSLIPIANTGELFF

clone_size: NA
v_call: TRBV19
d_call: NA
cdr3_length: 13
j_call: TRBJ2-1
cdr3_nt: TGTGCCAGTACCACCCTGACTAGTCTTGAGCAGTTCTTC
cdr3_aa: CASTTLTSLEQFF

clone_size: NA
v_call: TRBV4-1
d_call: NA
cdr3_length: 15
j_call: TRBJ2-2
cdr3_nt: TGCGCCAGCAGCCAGACCCCAATAACTACCGGGGAGCTGTTTTTT
cdr3_aa: CASSQTPITTGELFF

clone_size: NA
v_call: TRBV15
d_call: NA
cdr3_length: 16
j_call: TRBJ2-7
cdr3_nt: TGTGCCACCAGCAGAGATGGTGCCCCAGGGTCCAACGAGCAGTACTTC
cdr3_aa: CATSRDGAPGSNEQYF